This T cell receptor beta chain was profiled in a study of T-cell memory formation after mild COVID-19. In the case of this clonotype: Its antigen is not known.

Study-wide points: Second-wave clones peaking on day 37 lacked confirmed SARS-CoV-2 specificity. CD4+ contracting clones were mainly CM and EM; CD8+ ones, EMRA. The study detected some responding clones in pre-infection memory, suggesting cross-reactive memory joined.

The CDR3 spans 16 residues. The germline V gene has CDR1 SGHVS and CDR2 FNYEAQ. With 8 bases removed from V and 1 base from J, the gap between germline ends came to 18 bases. A 5'RACE reaction primed in the constant segment made cDNA libraries of TCR alpha and TCR beta, and these carried sample barcodes and UMIs. TCRdb reanalysed the 5' RACE reads using MiXCR and keeps one entry per CDR3 protein. In the table there are around 340,000 distinct CDR3 sequences, roughly 20% of which are singletons. The chain is built from TRBV7-6 and TRBJ2-1; D perhaps matches TRBD2 (5 bases). The receptor comes from an adult woman who had mild COVID-19 (a few samples of this study predate the infection). Cell type and time point are not known. Sequences were obtained from PBMCs or a T cell subset sorted from them (not recorded which). CDR3 sequence: CASRSAMRASYNEQFF. The CDR3 DNA sequence: TGTGCCAGCCGCTCAGCTATGCGGGCATCCTACAATGAGCAGTTCTTC.